This TCR beta chain comes out of a study of CD8 T cells in ankylosing spondylitis. This clonotype has ten or more counts. Antigen specificity is unknown. Study-level points and caveats: A subset of motif variants has previously been described in the synovial fluid and blood of reactive arthritis. In ankylosing spondylitis blood, a motif of roughly eight highly homologous TCR beta variants appeared characteristic. Relatively rare in peripheral blood, disease-linked clones were also CD8+.

TCRdb called the 5' RACE reads again in MiXCR, with one record for every CDR3 protein. Of a few hundred thousand distinct CDR3 sequences detected, 15% to 20% appear once; the ten largest clones hold around a third. The CDR3 has 15 amino acids. Per the germline V gene, CDR1 is ENHRY and CDR2 is SYGVKD. V dropped 3 bases and J dropped 1; count of bases not matched to a gene: 5. The receptor comes from a male donor with ankylosing spondylitis or in good health (not recorded which). The V gene is TRBV10-3, the J gene TRBJ1-1; 7 bases are shared with TRBD1. The sequenced sample consisted of blood, either unsorted or a sorted T cell fraction (not recorded which). DNA for the CDR3: TGTGCCATCAGTGACCGACAGGGATGGAACACTGAAGCTTTCTTT. Its protein product is CAISDRQGWNTEAFF.